The clone carrying this TCR beta chain showed up many times. Its target is unknown. The data stem from a study of neurological immune-mediated disorders. Overall study results and limits: Whereas HTLV-1-associated myelopathy showed the most TCR clonal expansion, multiple sclerosis showed the least, with levels below those of healthy controls. Private repertoires in all groups were suggested, as expanded clones shared no CDR3 amino acid sequences across subjects.

In germline, CDR1 is SGHDT, CDR2 YYEEEE. CDR3 length equals 16 residues. V was pared by 4 bases and J by 6 bases, with 19 bases between. The sample's time point: longitudinal time-point 2. The method for making cDNA was 5'RACE, and it used 10-nucleotide random UMIs. Over 160 million TCR-beta sequences, together covering 15-18 subjects, were produced by every individual sequencing run that was carried out. Via MiXCR, TCRdb re-called the 5' RACE reads, giving one row per CDR3 protein. Among roughly 34,000 distinct CDR3 sequences listed, 10% to 15% were seen once. The source of this sequence is a woman in her 40s in good health. This chain connects TRBV5-6 to TRBJ1-4, with a possible D match to TRBD1 (5 bases). The specimen sequenced was PBMCs. The CDR3 reads CASSRDGGLNDEKLFF. The CDR3 DNA sequence: TGTGCCAGCAGCCGGGACGGGGGACTTAATGATGAAAAACTGTTTTTT.